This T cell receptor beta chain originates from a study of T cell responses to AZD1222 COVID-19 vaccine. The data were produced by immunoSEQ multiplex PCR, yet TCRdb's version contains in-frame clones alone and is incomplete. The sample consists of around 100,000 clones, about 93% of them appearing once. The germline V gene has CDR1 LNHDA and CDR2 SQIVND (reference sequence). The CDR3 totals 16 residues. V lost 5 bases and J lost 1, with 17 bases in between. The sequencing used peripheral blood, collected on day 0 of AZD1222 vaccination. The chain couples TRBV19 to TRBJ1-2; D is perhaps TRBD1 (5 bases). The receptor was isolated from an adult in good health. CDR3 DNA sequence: TGTGCCAGTAGTCCCTCTTGGGGCCAACTTAACTATGGCTACACCTTC. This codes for CASSPSWGQLNYGYTF.